The source of this TCR beta chain is a study of blood T cell repertoires in COVID-19. The overall study: T cells, B-cell-depleted T cells, or PBMCs provided the cDNA or gDNA that served as material.

Cohort 3 donors were reported recovered after two negative PCRs, clearance, or symptom resolution. Assay used: immunoSEQ multiplex PCR; TCRdb lists only in-frame clones, some missing. The sample includes 200,000 to 250,000 clones, about 87% seen only once; the top ten take under 3%. This CDR3 is built from 13 residues. Germline-derived CDR1 and CDR2 are SGHDN and FVKESK. V dropped 1 base and J dropped 2 bases, with 5 bases sitting between them. The sequencing input was PBMCs or T cells enriched from blood (not recorded which). This receptor was identified in a woman in her twenties or thirties who had recovered from COVID-19. V is TRBV14 and J is TRBJ1-1; no clear D gene. The CDR3, as DNA: TGTGCCAGCAGCCAAGCGGTCAACACTGAAGCTTTCTTT. Protein sequence: CASSQAVNTEAFF.